This T cell receptor (beta chain) was observed in a study of T cells after yellow fever vaccination. For the study at large: Any fraction with a low cell number was prepared using SMART-Seq v4 Ultra Low Input.

V shed 5 bases and J shed 7 bases, with 14 bases lying between them. CDR3 length equals 13 residues. Germline V gene data show CDR1 as MNHNY and CDR2 as SVGAGI (reference sequence). Ten or more counts support this clonotype. Its antigen remains unidentified. TCRdb used MiXCR to reprocess the 5' RACE reads, holding one entry per CDR3 protein. This table has roughly 400,000 distinct CDR3 sequences, 15% to 20% appearing once. Broader study findings: The secondary response was weaker, and its peak arrived faster, on day 5 versus 15.

This chain links TRBV6-6 with TRBJ2-5, with D unresolved. The source was PBMCs, collected before the yellow fever booster vaccination. The sequence was collected from a man younger than 35 who received the YFV17D yellow fever vaccine. The CDR3 loop reads CASSKSHEGTQYF. In DNA, the CDR3 is TGTGCCAGCAGTAAAAGCCACGAAGGGACCCAGTACTTC.